The entry below describes one TCR beta chain. Trimming shortened V by 0 bases and J by 6 bases, and 22 bases separated the two germline ends. Germline assignment: CDR1 SGHRS and CDR2 YFSETQ. The CDR3 has 17 amino acids. The entry originates in a study of radiotherapy plus CTLA-4 blockade in lung cancer. The protocol was immunoSEQ multiplex PCR, while the TCRdb copy is restricted to in-frame clones and leaves out a portion. The data hold roughly 73,000 clones, with around 86% observed a single time. This receptor was taken from a human donor with non-small cell lung cancer that progressed on radiotherapy plus ipilimumab. The chain couples TRBV5-1 to TRBJ2-7; D may match TRBD1 or TRBD2 (6 bases each). Sequencing used peripheral blood, obtained from a patient treated with radiotherapy plus ipilimumab. The CDR3 bases are TGCGCCAGCAGCTTGGCCGGTGTGGGGGGCCTGTTTGGCGAGCAGTACGTC. Amino acids: CASSLAGVGGLFGEQYV.